One and the same sample provided the 32 T cell receptor beta chains below, sequenced in a study of blood T cell repertoires in COVID-19. Libraries were prepared by immunoSEQ multiplex PCR; TCRdb keeps only in-frame clonotypes and omits some of them. This sample has about 60,000 clones; around 88% occur once, and the top ten carry approximately 4.3%. The specimen sequenced was peripheral blood. These TCRs come from a man aged 55-75 years with acute or convalescent COVID-19.

The rearrangement uses TRBV7-9 and TRBJ1-2; 8 positions agree with TRBD1. CDR1 is SEHNR and CDR2 is FQNEAQ in the germline V gene (reference sequence). This CDR3 region has 15 residues. The trim removed 6 bases at V and 4 bases at J, leaving 10 bases unmatched. In nucleotides, the CDR3 is TGTGCCAGCAGTGCCGGGACAGGAAGATCCTATGGCTACACCTTC. Its protein is CASSAGTGRSYGYTF.

The chain links TRBV2 to TRBJ2-5; 8 nucleotides align to TRBD1. The CDR3 runs 14 residues. Trimming cost V 6 bases and J 5 bases; bases outside gene matches: 8. Germline CDR1 and CDR2: SNHLY and FYNNEI. Written as DNA, the CDR3 is TGTGCCAGCAGCCGGGCAGGGGGCTGGGAGACCCAGTACTTC. Translation: CASSRAGGWETQYF. Combining the CDR3 with reference TRBV2 and TRBJ2-5 gives the whole variable domain EPEVTQTPSHQVTQMGQEVILRCVPISNHLYFYWYRQILGQKVEFLVSFYNNEISEKSEIFDDQFSVERPDGSNFTLKIRSTKLEDSAMYFCASSRAGGWETQYFGPGTRLLVL.

V is TRBV28 and J is TRBJ1-3; no clear D. The V gene's germline CDR1 is MDHEN and CDR2 SYDVKM. This CDR3 contains 15 residues. Trimming shortened V by 1 base and J by 0 bases, and 7 bases separated the two germline ends. CDR3 in DNA: TGTGCCAGCAGTTTATCCCGGGTCTCTGGAAACACCATATATTTT. This encodes CASSLSRVSGNTIYF.

The table lists this clone with a few counts. The chain links TRBV7-9 to TRBJ2-2; TRBD1 matches 10 bases. J gave up 6 bases and V 3 bases, and 4 bases lay outside the gene matches. The germline V gene has CDR1 SEHNR and CDR2 FQNEAQ (reference sequence). This CDR3 is 15 amino acids long. In nucleotides, the CDR3 is TGTGCCAGCAGCTTCGCGGGACAGGGGCCCGGGGAGCTGTTTTTT. Its protein product is CASSFAGQGPGELFF.

The count of this clone is one. The J gene is TRBJ1-5, the V gene TRBV28; D is possibly TRBD1 (5 bases). V was cut by 7 bases and J by 6 bases, with 16 bases left in between. The CDR3 sequence is 14 residues long. The germline CDR1 and CDR2 sequences are MDHEN and SYDVKM. The DNA for the CDR3 is TGTGCCAGCACCACTGGCACGGGGGGTCAGCCCCAGCATTTT. This encodes CASTTGTGGQPQHF.

CDR3 sequence reads: CASSMAGNSYEQYF. CDR3 nucleotide sequence: TGTGCCAGTAGTATGGCAGGGAATTCCTACGAGCAGTACTTC. The chain is built from TRBV19 and TRBJ2-7, with D possibly matching TRBD1 (5 bases). Looked up from germline, CDR1 is LNHDA and CDR2 is SQIVND (reference sequence). With 3 bases removed from V and 1 base from J, the gap between germline ends came to 10 bases. The CDR3 has 14 amino acids.

The V gene is TRBV6-1, the J gene TRBJ2-7, with D possibly matching TRBD2 (7 bases). With 0 bases removed from V and 5 bases from J, the gap between germline ends came to 17 bases. This CDR3 region has 16 residues. From germline, CDR1 is MNHNS and CDR2 SASEGT. The CDR3 DNA is TGTGCCAGCAGTGAAGCGCTTAGGGGGGGCCGGGACGAGCAGTACTTC. Amino acids: CASSEALRGGRDEQYF.

This clone was recorded only once. This rearrangement joins TRBV24-1 to TRBJ2-3, with a tentative D call TRBD1 (6 bases). Deletions cut 2 bases from V and 2 bases from J, with 13 bases between. The germline V gene encodes CDR1 KGHDR and CDR2 SFDVKD. This CDR3 region has 16 residues. The CDR3 DNA follows: TGTGCCACCAGTGATTGGGGCAGGGGATTCACAGATACGCAGTATTTT. Its protein product is CATSDWGRGFTDTQYF.

The chain recombines TRBV28 with TRBJ1-1; no definite D call. V was shortened by 3 bases and J by 11 bases, with 13 bases between the two germline ends. The CDR3 contains 12 residues. Germline loops: CDR1 MDHEN, CDR2 SYDVKM. The DNA of the CDR3 is TGTGCCAGCAGTTTTAAGACTGATGGCGCTTTCTTT. Protein sequence: CASSFKTDGAFF.

The chain couples TRBV21-1 to TRBJ1-4; TRBD1 is the table's D call, not checked against the DNA. TRBV21-1 is tagged as a pseudogene. This CDR3 is 16 amino acids long. The CDR3 DNA is TGTGCCAGCAGCAAGGGTCGCAGGGGACCTAATGAAAAACTGTTTTTT. Residues: CASSKGRRGPNEKLFF.

V is TRBV5-4 and J is TRBJ2-1, with 12 positions matching TRBD2. Germline V gives CDR1 SGHNT, CDR2 YYREEE (reference sequence). The CDR3 covers 18 residues. V trimming: 4 bases; J trimming: 6 bases; junction bases outside the gene matches: 14. Here the CDR3 DNA reads TGTGCCAGCAGCGGTTATGGACTAGCGGGAAAGGGCGGCAATGAGCAGTTCTTC. Amino acid sequence: CASSGYGLAGKGGNEQFF.

The chain recombines TRBV28 with TRBJ2-3; a weak D match, TRBD2 (8 bases). The CDR3 length is 15 residues. Trimming took off 4 bases at V and 6 bases at J, with 17 bases between the two ends. CDR1 and CDR2 from the germline V gene are MDHEN and SYDVKM. The CDR3 loop reads CASSSPGGGLDTQYF. The CDR3 DNA reads as TGTGCCAGCAGTTCCCCGGGAGGGGGCTTGGATACGCAGTATTTT.

The gene calls are TRBV5-8 and TRBJ2-7, with 9 bases matching TRBD1. CDR1 and CDR2 from the germline V gene are SGHTS and YDEGEE. J gave up 3 bases and V 4 bases, and 8 bases lay outside the gene matches. The CDR3 extends over 15 amino acids. For the CDR3, the DNA is TGTGCCAGCAGCCGGGCGACAGGGGGTATCTACGAGCAGTACTTC. It translates to CASSRATGGIYEQYF.

The chain combines TRBV30 with TRBJ2-4; TRBD1 matches at 8 bases. V dropped 3 bases and J dropped 9; count of bases not matched to a gene: 13. The germline CDR1 and CDR2 sequences are GTSNPN and SVGIG (reference sequence). The CDR3 consists of 15 residues. DNA for the CDR3: TGTGCCTGGAGGGGAGACAGGGGACGGGCGGGCATTCAGTACTTC. Amino acids: CAWRGDRGRAGIQYF.

The chain joins TRBV3-1 (or the pseudogene TRBV3-2) to TRBJ2-1; TRBD2 is a possible D gene (6 bases). The V end lost 1 base, the J end lost 0 bases, and 13 bases lay between the germline ends. The CDR3 runs to 17 residues. Germline V gene data show CDR1 as LGHDT and CDR2 as YNNKEL (reference sequence). DNA for the CDR3: TGTGCCAGCAGCCAAGGGGGTAGCGGCTACTCCTACAATGAGCAGTTCTTC. Its protein is CASSQGGSGYSYNEQFF.

The V and J genes are TRBV11-2 and TRBJ2-4; D not certain. CDR1 is SGHAT and CDR2 is FQNNGV in the germline V gene. V lost 1 base and J lost 9, with 10 bases in between. This CDR3 is 13 amino acids long. The CDR3 DNA follows: TGTGCCAGCAGCTTAGGCGGCTTGAGCATTCAGTACTTC. Protein: CASSLGGLSIQYF.

In this sample, this clone turned up once. CDR3 loop: CASQKNEKLFF. CDR3 DNA: TGTGCCAGTCAGAAAAATGAAAAACTGTTTTTT. The rearrangement joins TRBV27 to TRBJ1-4; D is ambiguous. V was pared by 9 bases and J by 5 bases, with 7 bases between. The germline V gene has CDR1 MNHEY and CDR2 SMNVEV (reference sequence). The CDR3 runs 11 residues.

The count of this clone is one. The genes are TRBV11-2 and TRBJ1-4, with TRBD1 matching 10 bases. Germline assignment: CDR1 SGHAT and CDR2 FQNNGV. The V gene end was trimmed by 2 bases and the J gene end by 8 bases; junction bases not matched to a gene: 17. This CDR3 contains 19 residues. The CDR3: CASSLWPRDRGYGREKLFF. Written as DNA, the CDR3 is TGTGCCAGCAGCTTATGGCCCCGGGACAGGGGTTACGGTCGGGAAAAACTGTTTTTT.

This clone is classed as medium-sized. The chain employs TRBV28 and TRBJ1-1, with 8 bases aligning to TRBD1. Germline V gene lookup returns CDR1 MDHEN and CDR2 SYDVKM. J was trimmed by 1 base and V by 4 bases; bases with no gene match: 8. CDR3 length: 16 amino acids. The CDR3 nucleotides are TGTGCCAGCAGTTCTCCGCCCGGGACAGGGAACACTGAAGCTTTCTTT. It codes for CASSSPPGTGNTEAFF.

The chain uses TRBV28 and TRBJ1-5; D uncertain. The ends were cut back, 3 bases at V and 2 bases at J, with 8 bases in the middle. The germline gives CDR1 MDHEN, CDR2 SYDVKM. CDR3 length: 14 residues. The CDR3 DNA is TGTGCCAGCAGTTTTTCGTCGGGCAATCAGCCCCAGCATTTT. Its translation is CASSFSSGNQPQHF.

The J gene is TRBJ1-1, the V gene TRBV12-5, with 8 bases that match TRBD1. CDR3 length: 14 amino acids. Trimming at V came to 5 bases and at J to 1 base, leaving 3 bases not matched to a gene. Per germline, CDR1 LGHNT and CDR2 FRNRAP. Here the CDR3 reads CASGPGTGNTEAFF. CDR3 nucleotides: TGTGCTAGTGGTCCCGGGACAGGGAACACTGAAGCTTTCTTT.

The chain carries TRBV30 and TRBJ2-2; TRBD1 agrees at 7 bases. Germline CDR1 reads GTSNPN; CDR2 reads SVGIG (reference sequence). This CDR3 comprises 15 residues. V gave up 0 bases and J gave up 5 bases; unmatched junction bases: 6. The CDR3 spells CAWSVQGLGTGELFF. CDR3 in DNA: TGTGCCTGGAGTGTACAGGGGTTAGGGACCGGGGAGCTGTTTTTT.

The rearrangement links TRBV28 to TRBJ1-1; D not certain. The CDR3 loop spans 14 amino acids. The V end lost 6 bases, the J end lost 3 bases, and 14 bases lay between the germline ends. The V gene's germline CDR1 is MDHEN and CDR2 SYDVKM. The chain's CDR3 is CASSSALGDTEAFF. In DNA, the CDR3 is TGTGCCAGCAGCTCCGCTCTAGGAGACACTGAAGCTTTCTTT.

The chain joins TRBV6-5 to TRBJ1-5; 7 bases line up with TRBD1. Germline-derived CDR1 and CDR2 are MNHEY and SVGAGI. With V trimmed by 6 bases and J by 6 bases, 8 bases remained unmatched. This CDR3 region has 14 residues. CDR3 loop: CASRTTGNGQPQHF. The CDR3 nucleotides are TGTGCCAGCAGAACGACAGGGAATGGTCAGCCCCAGCATTTT.

This clone was observed a few times. This rearrangement joins TRBV27 to TRBJ2-3; 11 bases match TRBD2. Germline values: CDR1 MNHEY, CDR2 SMNVEV (reference sequence). The junction had 2 bases not matched to a gene; V was cut back by 3 bases and J by 6 bases. The CDR3 totals 14 residues. CDR3 amino acids: CASSLSSGGDTQYF. CDR3 nucleotide sequence: TGTGCCAGCAGTTTGTCTAGCGGGGGGGATACGCAGTATTTT.

The sample holds a few counts of this clone. The V and J genes are TRBV18 and TRBJ1-5; 11 bases fit TRBD1. This CDR3 region has 16 residues. The V gene end was trimmed by 2 bases and the J gene end by 6 bases; junction bases not matched to a gene: 6. Per germline, CDR1 KGHSH and CDR2 LQKENI. CDR3 nucleotides: TGTGCCAGCTCACCAACGGGACAGGGGGAAGGTCAGCCCCAGCATTTT. It specifies CASSPTGQGEGQPQHF. Full variable domain (missing parts from reference TRBV18 and TRBJ1-5): NAGVMQNPRHLVRRRGQEARLRCSPMKGHSHVYWYRQLPEEGLKFMVYLQKENIIDESGMPKERFSAEFPKEGPSILRIQQVVRGDSAAYFCASSPTGQGEGQPQHFGDGTRLSIL.

The chain uses TRBV9 and TRBJ1-2; perhaps TRBD1 as D (5 bases). Germline V lookup: CDR1 SGDLS, CDR2 YYNGEE. Trimming left V 3 bases short and J 1 base short, with 10 bases between. The CDR3 consists of 14 residues. The CDR3 DNA reads as TGTGCCAGCAGCGACGACAGATATAACTATGGCTACACCTTC. Its translation: CASSDDRYNYGYTF. Full variable domain (rest looked up from reference TRBV9 and TRBJ1-2): DSGVTQTPKHLITATGQRVTLRCSPRSGDLSVYWYQQSLDQGLQFLIQYYNGEERAKGNILERFSAQQFPDLHSELNLSSLELGDSALYFCASSDDRYNYGYTFGSGTRLTVV.

The V gene is TRBV9, the J gene TRBJ1-3; weak D call: TRBD1 (5 bases). CDR1 and CDR2 (germline): SGDLS, YYNGEE. The CDR3 runs 13 residues. The ends were cut back, 2 bases at V and 3 bases at J, with 6 bases in the middle. Written as DNA, the CDR3 is TGTGCCAGCAGCGTTCAGGGTGGAAACACCATATATTTT. This sequence encodes CASSVQGGNTIYF.

CDR3 sequence (DNA): TGTGCCAGCTCACCACTCGGTATCCCCTATAATTCACCCCTCCACTTT. It yields the protein CASSPLGIPYNSPLHF. The V call is TRBV18, the J call TRBJ1-6; D unclear. This CDR3 has 16 residues. The germline V and J ends were trimmed by 1 base and 2 bases, with 9 bases remaining between them. Germline values: CDR1 KGHSH, CDR2 LQKENI.

This rearrangement joins TRBV9 to TRBJ2-2; no definite D call. The CDR3 spans 14 residues. Trimming left V 6 bases short and J 7 bases short, with 16 bases between. Germline CDR1 is SGDLS and CDR2 is YYNGEE. DNA for the CDR3: TGTGCCAGCACGGAGTTTCTTGAGGACGGGGAGCTGTTTTTT. The encoded protein is CASTEFLEDGELFF.

V gene TRBV6-5 combines with J gene TRBJ2-2; 7 nucleotides match TRBD1. V trimming: 6 bases; J trimming: 6 bases; junction bases outside the gene matches: 7. CDR3 length equals 14 residues. Germline V lookup: CDR1 MNHEY, CDR2 SVGAGI. The CDR3 is CASRDRNIPGELFF. The CDR3 DNA follows: TGTGCCAGCAGGGACAGGAATATCCCCGGGGAGCTGTTTTTT.

The chain combines TRBV6-1 with TRBJ2-3; possibly TRBD2 for D (6 bases). This CDR3 region has 16 residues. CDR1 is MNHNS, CDR2 SASEGT, per germline. The germline V and J ends were trimmed by 4 bases and 3 bases, with 17 bases remaining between them. In DNA form, the CDR3 reads TGTGCCAGCAGTGCCCCGATGGGAGGACGGACAGATACGCAGTATTTT. This gives the protein CASSAPMGGRTDTQYF.